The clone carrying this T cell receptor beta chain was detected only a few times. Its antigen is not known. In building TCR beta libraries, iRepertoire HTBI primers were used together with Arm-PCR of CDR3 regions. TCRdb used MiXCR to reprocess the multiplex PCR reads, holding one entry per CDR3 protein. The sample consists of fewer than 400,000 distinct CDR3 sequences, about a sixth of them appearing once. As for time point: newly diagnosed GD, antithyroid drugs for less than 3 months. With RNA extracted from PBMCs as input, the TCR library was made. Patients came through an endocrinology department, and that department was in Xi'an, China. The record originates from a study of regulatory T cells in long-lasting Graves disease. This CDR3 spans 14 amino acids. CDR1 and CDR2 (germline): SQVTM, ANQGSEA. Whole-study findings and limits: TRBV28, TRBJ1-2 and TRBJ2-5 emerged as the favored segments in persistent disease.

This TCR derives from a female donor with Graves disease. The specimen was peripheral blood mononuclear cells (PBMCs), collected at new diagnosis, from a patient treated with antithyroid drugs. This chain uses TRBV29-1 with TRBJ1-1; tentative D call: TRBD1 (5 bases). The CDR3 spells CSAKRTLMNTEAFF. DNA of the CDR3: TGCAGTGCAAAAAGGACACTAATGAACACTGAAGCTTTCTTT. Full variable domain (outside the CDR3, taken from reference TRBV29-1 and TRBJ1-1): SAVISQKPSRDICQRGTSLTIQCQVDSQVTMMFWYRQQPGQSLTLIATANQGSEATYESGFVIDKFPISRPNLTFSTLTVSNMSPEDSSIYLCSAKRTLMNTEAFFGQGTRLTVV.